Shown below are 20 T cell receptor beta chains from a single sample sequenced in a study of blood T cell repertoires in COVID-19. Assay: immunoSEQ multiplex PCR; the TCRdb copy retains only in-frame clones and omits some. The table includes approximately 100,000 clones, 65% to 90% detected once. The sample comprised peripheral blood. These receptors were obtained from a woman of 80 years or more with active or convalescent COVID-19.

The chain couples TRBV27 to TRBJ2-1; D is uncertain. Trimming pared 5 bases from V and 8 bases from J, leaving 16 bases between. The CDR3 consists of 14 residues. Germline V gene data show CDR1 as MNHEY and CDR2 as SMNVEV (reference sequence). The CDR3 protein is CASSPSYGWDEQFF. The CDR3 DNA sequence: TGTGCCAGCAGTCCCTCGTACGGGTGGGATGAGCAGTTCTTC.

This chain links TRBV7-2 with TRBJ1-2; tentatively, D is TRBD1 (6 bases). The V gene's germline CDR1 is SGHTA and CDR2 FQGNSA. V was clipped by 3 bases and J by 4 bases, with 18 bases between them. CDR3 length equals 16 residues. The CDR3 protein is CASSFAYDRQVYGYTF. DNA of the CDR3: TGTGCCAGCAGCTTTGCCTATGACAGGCAAGTCTATGGCTACACCTTC.

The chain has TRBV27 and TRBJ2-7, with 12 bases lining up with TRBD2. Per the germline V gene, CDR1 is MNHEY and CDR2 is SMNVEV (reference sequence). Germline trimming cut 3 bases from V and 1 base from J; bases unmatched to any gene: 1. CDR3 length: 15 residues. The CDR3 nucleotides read TGTGCCAGCAGTTTGCTAGCGGGAGGGTCCTACGAGCAGTACTTC. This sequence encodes CASSLLAGGSYEQYF.

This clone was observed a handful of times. The chain's CDR3 is CASSALRGTGDPDTQYF. The CDR3, as DNA: TGTGCCAGCAGTGCCCTGAGAGGGACAGGGGACCCCGATACGCAGTATTTT. The chain links TRBV6-1 to TRBJ2-3; 10 nucleotides line up with TRBD1. The CDR3 runs 17 residues. The germline V gene encodes CDR1 MNHNS and CDR2 SASEGT. Trimming removed 4 bases from V and 6 bases from J; junction bases left unmatched: 13.

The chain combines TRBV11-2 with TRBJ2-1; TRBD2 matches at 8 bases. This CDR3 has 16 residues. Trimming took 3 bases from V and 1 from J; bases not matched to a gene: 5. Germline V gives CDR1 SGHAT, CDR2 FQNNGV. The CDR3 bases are TGTGCCAGCAGCTTGATGACTAGCGCGTCCTACAATGAGCAGTTCTTC. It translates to CASSLMTSASYNEQFF.

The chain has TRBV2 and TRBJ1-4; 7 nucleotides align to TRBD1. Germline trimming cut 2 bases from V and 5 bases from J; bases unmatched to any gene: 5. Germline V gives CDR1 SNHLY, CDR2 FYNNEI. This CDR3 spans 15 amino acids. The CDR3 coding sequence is TGTGCCAGCAGTGAACCGGGGACAGTAAATGAAAAACTGTTTTTT. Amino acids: CASSEPGTVNEKLFF.

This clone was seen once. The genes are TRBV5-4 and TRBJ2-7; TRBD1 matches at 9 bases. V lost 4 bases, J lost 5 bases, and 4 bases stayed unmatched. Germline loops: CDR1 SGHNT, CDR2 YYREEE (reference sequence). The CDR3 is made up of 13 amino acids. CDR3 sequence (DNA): TGTGCCAGCAGCGACCGGGACAGGGACGAGCAGTACTTC. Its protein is CASSDRDRDEQYF.

DNA of the CDR3: TGTGCCAGCCACATAGCGGGAGGAAGTACCGGGGAGCTGTTTTTT. Protein product: CASHIAGGSTGELFF. This chain uses TRBV19 with TRBJ2-2; 10 bases match TRBD2. The V segment lost 9 bases and the J segment 5 bases; nucleotides outside the gene matches: 9. The CDR3 runs to 15 residues. Germline V gives CDR1 LNHDA, CDR2 SQIVND (reference sequence). Complete variable domain (other parts from reference TRBV19 and TRBJ2-2): DGGITQSPKYLFRKEGQNVTLSCEQNLNHDAMYWYRQDPGQGLRLIYYSQIVNDFQKGDIAEGYSVSREKKESFPLTVTSAQKNPTAFYLCASHIAGGSTGELFFGEGSRLTVL.

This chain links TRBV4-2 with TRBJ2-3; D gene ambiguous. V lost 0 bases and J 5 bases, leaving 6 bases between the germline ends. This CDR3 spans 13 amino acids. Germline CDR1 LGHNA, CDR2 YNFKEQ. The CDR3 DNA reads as TGTGCCAGCAGCCAAGATAACGGAGATACGCAGTATTTT. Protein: CASSQDNGDTQYF.

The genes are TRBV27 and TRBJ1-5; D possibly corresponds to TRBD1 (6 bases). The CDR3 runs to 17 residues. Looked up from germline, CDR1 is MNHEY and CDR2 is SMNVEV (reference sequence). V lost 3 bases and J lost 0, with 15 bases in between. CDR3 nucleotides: TGTGCCAGCAGTTTCAGGGGCCCCCTTTATAGCAATCAGCCCCAGCATTTT. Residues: CASSFRGPLYSNQPQHF.

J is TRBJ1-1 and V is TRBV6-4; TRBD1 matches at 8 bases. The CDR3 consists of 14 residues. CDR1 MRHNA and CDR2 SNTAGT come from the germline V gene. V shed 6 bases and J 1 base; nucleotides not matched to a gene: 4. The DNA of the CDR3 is TGTGCCAGCAGGCGGGGACAGGAGAACACTGAAGCTTTCTTT. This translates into CASRRGQENTEAFF.

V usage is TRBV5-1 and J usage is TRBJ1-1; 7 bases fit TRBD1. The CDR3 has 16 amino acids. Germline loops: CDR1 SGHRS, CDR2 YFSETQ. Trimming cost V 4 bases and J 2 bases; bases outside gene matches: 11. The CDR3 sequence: CASSPSGQYSNTEAFF. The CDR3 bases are TGCGCCAGCAGCCCCTCGGGACAGTACTCTAACACTGAAGCTTTCTTT.

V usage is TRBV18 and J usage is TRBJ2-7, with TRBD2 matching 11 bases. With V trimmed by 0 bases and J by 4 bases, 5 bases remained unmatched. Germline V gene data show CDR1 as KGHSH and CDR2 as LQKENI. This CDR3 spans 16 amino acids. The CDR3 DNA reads TGTGCCAGCTCACCACCTAGCGGGAGGGCCCGGTACGAGCAGTACTTC. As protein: CASSPPSGRARYEQYF.

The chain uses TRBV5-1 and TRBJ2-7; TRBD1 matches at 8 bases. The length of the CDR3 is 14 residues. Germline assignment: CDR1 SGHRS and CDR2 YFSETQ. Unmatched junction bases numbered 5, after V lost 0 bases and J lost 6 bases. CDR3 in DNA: TGCGCCAGCAGCTTGGGTCCTGGACAGGGCGAGCAGTACTTC. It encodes CASSLGPGQGEQYF.

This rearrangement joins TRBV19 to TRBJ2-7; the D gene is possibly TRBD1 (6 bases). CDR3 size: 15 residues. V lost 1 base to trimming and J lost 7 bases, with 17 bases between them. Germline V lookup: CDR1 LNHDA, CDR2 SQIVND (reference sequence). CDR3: CASSIALDRRGEQYF. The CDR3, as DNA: TGTGCCAGTAGTATAGCTCTGGACAGAAGGGGGGAGCAGTACTTC.

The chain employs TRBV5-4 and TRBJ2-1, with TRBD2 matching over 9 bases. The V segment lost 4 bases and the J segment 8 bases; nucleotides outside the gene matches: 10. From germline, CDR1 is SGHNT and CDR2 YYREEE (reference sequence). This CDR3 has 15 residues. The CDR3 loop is CASSRLAGVDYEQFF. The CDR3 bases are TGTGCCAGCAGCCGCTTAGCGGGAGTTGACTATGAGCAGTTCTTC.

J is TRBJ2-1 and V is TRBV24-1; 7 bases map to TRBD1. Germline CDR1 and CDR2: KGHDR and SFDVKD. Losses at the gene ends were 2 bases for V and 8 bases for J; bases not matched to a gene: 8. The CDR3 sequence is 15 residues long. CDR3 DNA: TGTGCCACCAGTGATTCCCGCACAGGGGATCATGAGCAGTTCTTC. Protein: CATSDSRTGDHEQFF.

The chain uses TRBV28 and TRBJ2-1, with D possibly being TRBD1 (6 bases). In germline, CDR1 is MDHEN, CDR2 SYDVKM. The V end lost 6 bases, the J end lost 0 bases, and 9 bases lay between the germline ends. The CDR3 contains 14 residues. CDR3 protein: CASRDRSSYNEQFF. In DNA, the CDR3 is TGTGCCAGCAGAGACAGGTCCTCCTACAATGAGCAGTTCTTC.

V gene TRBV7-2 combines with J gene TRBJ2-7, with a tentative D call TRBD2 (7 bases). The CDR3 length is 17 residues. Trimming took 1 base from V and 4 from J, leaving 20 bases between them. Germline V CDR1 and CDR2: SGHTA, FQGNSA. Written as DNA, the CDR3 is TGTGCCAGCAGCTTAGGAGGGGGGGGCCACAGTCTGTACGAGCAGTACTTC. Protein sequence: CASSLGGGGHSLYEQYF.

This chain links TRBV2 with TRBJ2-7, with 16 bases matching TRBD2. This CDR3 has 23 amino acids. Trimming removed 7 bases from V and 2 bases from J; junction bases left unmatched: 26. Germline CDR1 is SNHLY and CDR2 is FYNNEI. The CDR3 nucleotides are TGTGCCAGCACCCCCAAGGGGTCAGGGACTAGCGGGAGGGGAGGCCGGCCTACCTACGAGCAGTACTTC. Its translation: CASTPKGSGTSGRGGRPTYEQYF.